The 20 T cell receptor beta chains listed next were all sequenced from one sample in a study of shared clonotypes between healthy human individuals. Clones were sequenced by immunoSEQ multiplex PCR, and TCRdb holds only the in-frame ones, with some missing. This sample has 1.6 million or so clones, with around 97% found just once. Specimen: naive CD4+ T cells sorted from blood. Noted subset: CD45RA+ positively selected. The source of these receptors is a man aged 25-45 years in good health.

Remarks on this clone: Distinct nucleotide sequences in the sample also encode this CDR3. V usage is TRBV25-1 and J usage is TRBJ2-7; D remains unclear. Trimming pared 3 bases from V and 4 bases from J, leaving 4 bases between. Germline loops: CDR1 MGHDK, CDR2 SYGVNS. This CDR3 is 11 amino acids long. CDR3 bases: TGTGCCAGCAGTGACAGATACGAGCAGTACTTC. This gives the protein CASSDRYEQYF.

This sequence joins TRBV27 and TRBJ2-1; D tentatively fits TRBD1 or TRBD2 (5 bases each). Trimming removed 3 bases from V and 7 bases from J, with 13 bases in between. Germline V gene sequence: CDR1 MNHEY, CDR2 SMNVEV (reference sequence). The length of the CDR3 is 14 residues. The CDR3 DNA reads as TGTGCCAGCAGTTTCGGGACGCTGAAGAATGAGCAGTTCTTC. It is translated as CASSFGTLKNEQFF.

The chain has TRBV28 and TRBJ1-5; weak D call: TRBD1 (5 bases). Trimming removed 7 bases at V and 5 bases at J, with 15 bases between. The germline V gene encodes CDR1 MDHEN and CDR2 SYDVKM. There are 14 residues in the CDR3. The CDR3 coding sequence is TGTGCCAGCACCCCCGGGGGAGTTCATCAGCCCCAGCATTTT. Translating it yields CASTPGGVHQPQHF.

The V gene is TRBV2, the J gene TRBJ1-5, with a tentative D call TRBD1 (6 bases). Trimming removed 4 bases from V and 4 bases from J, with 14 bases in between. CDR1 is SNHLY and CDR2 is FYNNEI in the germline V gene. This CDR3 comprises 15 residues. The CDR3 bases are TGTGCCAGCAGTGTACAGGGACCCCAAAATCAGCCCCAGCATTTT. As protein: CASSVQGPQNQPQHF.

The count of this clone is one. The CDR3 reads CASSRRTGFYEQYF. CDR3 nucleotide sequence: TGTGCCAGTAGTCGCCGGACAGGTTTCTACGAGCAGTACTTC. The chain couples TRBV19 to TRBJ2-7; 7 bases agree with TRBD1. This CDR3 is built from 14 residues. V gave up 5 bases and J gave up 3 bases; unmatched junction bases: 7. Germline V gene lookup returns CDR1 LNHDA and CDR2 SQIVND (reference sequence).

This chain's CDR3 is CASSEQGAVTGELFF. The CDR3 DNA is TGTGCCAGCAGTGAGCAGGGGGCGGTGACCGGGGAGCTGTTTTTT. V is TRBV2 and J is TRBJ2-2; 8 bases fit TRBD1. Germline CDR1 reads SNHLY; CDR2 reads FYNNEI. V lost 3 bases, J lost 5 bases, and 5 bases stayed unmatched. The CDR3 loop spans 15 amino acids.

As regards this clone: Other nucleotide sequences from this sample produce the same CDR3. This sequence joins TRBV5-1 and TRBJ1-1, with D perhaps matching TRBD1 (6 bases). Germline values: CDR1 SGHRS, CDR2 YFSETQ. The CDR3 covers 14 residues. Trimming took 4 bases from V and 1 from J, leaving 11 bases between them. The chain's CDR3 is CASSPDRPNTEAFF. CDR3 nucleotides: TGCGCCAGCAGCCCCGACAGGCCGAACACTGAAGCTTTCTTT.

The chain joins TRBV5-1 to TRBJ2-3, with 13 positions matching TRBD2. Germline V gene sequence: CDR1 SGHRS, CDR2 YFSETQ. V lost 4 bases to trimming and J lost 3 bases; unmatched junction nucleotides: 5. The CDR3 totals 16 residues. For the CDR3, the DNA is TGCGCCAGCAGCAGTAAACTAGCGGGAGGGACAGATACGCAGTATTTT. Encoded protein: CASSSKLAGGTDTQYF.

The J gene is TRBJ2-3, the V gene TRBV28; no definite D call. The CDR3 runs 15 residues. Germline CDR1 MDHEN, CDR2 SYDVKM. Trimming pared 8 bases from V and 2 bases from J, leaving 17 bases between. Here the CDR3 reads CASSAELLNTDTQYF. In nucleotides, the CDR3 is TGTGCCAGCTCCGCTGAATTACTCAACACAGATACGCAGTATTTT.

This clone was recorded once. This chain links TRBV7-2 with TRBJ2-1; possible D gene TRBD2, 6 bases. The V gene lost 5 bases and the J gene lost 4 bases, with 24 bases spanning the gap. CDR1 and CDR2 from the germline V gene are SGHTA and FQGNSA. CDR3 length: 18 residues. CDR3 coding DNA: TGTGCCAGCAGCGCCCGGCGGGGCGGGCCATCTTCTTACAATGAGCAGTTCTTC. Its protein is CASSARRGGPSSYNEQFF.

The gene calls are TRBV25-1 and TRBJ2-6; D unclear. The CDR3 is 14 amino acids. From germline, CDR1 is MGHDK and CDR2 SYGVNS. V dropped 1 base and J dropped 0 bases, with 1 base sitting between them. Here the CDR3 DNA reads TGTGCCAGCAGTGAATTCTCTGGGGCCAACGTCCTGACTTTC. As protein: CASSEFSGANVLTF.

The chain joins TRBV28 to TRBJ1-5, with D unresolved. V dropped 5 bases and J dropped 5 bases, with 16 bases sitting between them. The CDR3 loop spans 15 amino acids. Germline assignment: CDR1 MDHEN and CDR2 SYDVKM. CDR3 sequence (DNA): TGTGCCAGCAGTCCGCCCGGGGATGGGGATCAGCCCCAGCATTTT. This codes for CASSPPGDGDQPQHF.

V is TRBV5-6 and J is TRBJ1-1; no clear D gene. CDR1 is SGHDT, CDR2 YYEEEE, per germline. The CDR3 sequence is 13 residues long. Trimming left V 4 bases short and J 1 base short, with 8 bases between. The CDR3 DNA sequence: TGTGCCAGCAGCCCCATAGGGAACACTGAAGCTTTCTTT. Protein sequence: CASSPIGNTEAFF.

The CDR3 loop is CASSLQGTSGRAGQFF. DNA for the CDR3: TGCGCCAGCAGCCTACAAGGGACTAGCGGGAGGGCCGGGCAGTTCTTC. V gene TRBV4-1 combines with J gene TRBJ2-1; TRBD2 matches 16 bases. The V gene's germline CDR1 is MGHRA and CDR2 YSYEKL. J lost 12 bases, V lost 4 bases, and 9 bases had no gene match. CDR3 length equals 16 residues.

The genes are TRBV25-1 and TRBJ2-7; no firm D call. Germline CDR1 MGHDK, CDR2 SYGVNS. V lost 1 base and J 5 bases, leaving 18 bases between the germline ends. The CDR3 runs to 16 residues. The CDR3 DNA follows: TGTGCCAGCAGTGAATCGGCCGCTTATGGTCTCGACGAGCAGTACTTC. Protein product: CASSESAAYGLDEQYF.

Comment on this clone: At the DNA level, this CDR3 is encoded by other sequences in the same sample as well. The chain employs TRBV18 and TRBJ2-5; D gene ambiguous. Deletions cut 2 bases from V and 2 bases from J, with 3 bases between. Germline V gene sequence: CDR1 KGHSH, CDR2 LQKENI. This CDR3 has 12 residues. Here the CDR3 reads CASSPKQETQYF. The CDR3 DNA reads as TGTGCCAGCTCACCAAAACAAGAGACCCAGTACTTC.

The chain links TRBV11-3 to TRBJ2-1; 9 nucleotides align to TRBD2. CDR1 is SGHNT and CDR2 is YENEEA in the germline V gene. V lost 5 bases to trimming and J lost 2 bases; unmatched junction nucleotides: 10. This CDR3 comprises 17 residues. CDR3 coding DNA: TGTGCCAGCAGCCCCCGAGGTAGCGGGAGAGCCTACAATGAGCAGTTCTTC. Translated: CASSPRGSGRAYNEQFF.

The chain couples TRBV9 to TRBJ1-3; D is uncertain. Per the germline V gene, CDR1 is SGDLS and CDR2 is YYNGEE. This CDR3 is 15 amino acids long. Trimming removed 4 bases from V and 4 bases from J, with 15 bases in between. CDR3 sequence (DNA): TGTGCCAGCAGCACCAATCCCCAGGCCGGAAACACCATATATTTT. Translating it yields CASSTNPQAGNTIYF.

The V and J genes are TRBV19 and TRBJ2-3, with D unresolved. Germline V CDR1 and CDR2: LNHDA, SQIVND (reference sequence). The V gene lost 2 bases and the J gene lost 1 base, with 7 bases spanning the gap. The CDR3 is 14 amino acids. The CDR3 DNA is TGTGCCAGTAGTATAACCCAGCGCACAGATACGCAGTATTTT. It yields the protein CASSITQRTDTQYF.

Here the CDR3 DNA reads TGTGCCATCAGGGGACAGGAATCAGAGACCCAGTACTTC. Amino acid sequence: CAIRGQESETQYF. The chain joins TRBV10-3 to TRBJ2-5, with 8 bases matching TRBD1. Germline CDR1 reads ENHRY; CDR2 reads SYGVKD. The CDR3 contains 13 residues. With V trimmed by 6 bases and J by 4 bases, 4 bases remained unmatched.